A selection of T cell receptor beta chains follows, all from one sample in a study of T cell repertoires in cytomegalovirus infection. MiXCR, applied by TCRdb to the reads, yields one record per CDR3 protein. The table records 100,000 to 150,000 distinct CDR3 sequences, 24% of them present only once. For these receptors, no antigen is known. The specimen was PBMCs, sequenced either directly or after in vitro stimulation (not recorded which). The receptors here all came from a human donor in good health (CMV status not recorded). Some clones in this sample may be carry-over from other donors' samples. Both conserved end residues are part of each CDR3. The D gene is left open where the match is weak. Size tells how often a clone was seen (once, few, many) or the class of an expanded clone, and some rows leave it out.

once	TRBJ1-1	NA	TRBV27	CASSHPGTEAFF	TGTGCCAGCAGTCACCCCGGCACTGAAGCTTTCTTT
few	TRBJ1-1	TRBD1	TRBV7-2	CASSLGQGVTEAFF	TGTGCCAGCAGCTTAGGACAGGGGGTCACTGAAGCTTTCTTT
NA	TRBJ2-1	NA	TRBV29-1	CSVGNNEQFF	TGCAGCGTTGGCAACAATGAGCAGTTCTTC
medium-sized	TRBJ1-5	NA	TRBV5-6	CASSLGGFINSNQPQHF	TGTGCCAGCAGCTTGGGCGGTTTTATTAATAGCAATCAGCCCCAGCATTTT
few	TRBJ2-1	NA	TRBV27	CASSSGTMGNEQFF	TGTGCCAGCAGTTCCGGAACCATGGGGAATGAGCAGTTCTTC
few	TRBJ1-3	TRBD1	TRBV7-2	CASRTGVVGNTIYF	TGTGCCAGCAGGACAGGGGTTGTTGGAAACACCATATATTTT
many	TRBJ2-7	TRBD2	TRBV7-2	CASSLVAPGRLDEQYF	TGTGCCAGCAGCTTAGTAGCCCCCGGGAGGTTAGACGAGCAGTACTTC
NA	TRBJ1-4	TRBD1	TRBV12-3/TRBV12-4	CASRGQGNAKLFF	TGTGCCAGCAGGGGACAGGGGAATGCAAAACTGTTTTTT
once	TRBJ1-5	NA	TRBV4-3	CASSQNPRGNQPQHF	TGCGCCAGCAGCCAAAACCCGAGGGGGAATCAGCCCCAGCATTTT
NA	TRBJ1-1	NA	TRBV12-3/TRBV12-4	CASSFLTENTEAFF	TGTGCCAGCAGTTTCTTGACGGAGAACACTGAAGCTTTCTTT
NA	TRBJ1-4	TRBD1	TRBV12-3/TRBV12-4	CASSLADREGEKLFF	TGTGCCAGCAGTTTAGCGGACAGGGAAGGTGAAAAACTGTTTTTT
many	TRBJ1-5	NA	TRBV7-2	CASSLVGNSQPQHF	TGTGCCAGCAGCTTAGTCGGCAACTCTCAGCCCCAGCATTTT
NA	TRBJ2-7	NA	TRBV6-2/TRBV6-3	CASSYDRGGVSFYAQYF	TGTGCCAGCAGTTACGATCGAGGGGGGGTCTCCTTTTACGCGCAGTACTTC
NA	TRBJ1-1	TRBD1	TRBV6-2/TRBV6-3	CASSYYLMRDRNTEAFF	TGTGCCAGCAGTTACTATCTCATGCGGGACAGGAACACTGAAGCTTTCTTT
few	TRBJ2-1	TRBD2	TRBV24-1	CATSDISGLGVKGEQFF	TGTGCCACCAGTGATATAAGTGGACTAGGGGTAAAGGGTGAGCAGTTCTTC
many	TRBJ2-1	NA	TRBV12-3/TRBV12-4	CASSGRTAGDYNEQFF	TGTGCCAGCAGCGGTCGGACGGCGGGTGACTACAATGAGCAGTTCTTC
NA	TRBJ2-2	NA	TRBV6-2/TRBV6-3	CASSYRATYTGELFF	TGTGCCAGCAGTTATAGAGCGACCTATACCGGGGAGCTGTTTTTT
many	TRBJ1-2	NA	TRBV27	CASSRANYGYTF	TGTGCCAGCAGTCGGGCTAACTATGGCTACACCTTC
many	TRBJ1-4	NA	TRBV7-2	CASSLVTNEKLFF	TGTGCCAGCAGCTTAGTAACTAATGAAAAACTGTTTTTT
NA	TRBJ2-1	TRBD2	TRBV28	CASSFPGLAENEQFF	TGTGCCAGCAGTTTTCCGGGACTAGCGGAAAATGAGCAGTTCTTC
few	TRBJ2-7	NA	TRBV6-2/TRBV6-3	CASSYSTSSLSYEQYF	TGTGCCAGCAGTTACTCAACTTCCAGCCTCTCCTACGAGCAGTACTTC
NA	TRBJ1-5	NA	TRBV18	CASSPSRNQPQHF	TGTGCCAGCTCACCGAGCCGCAATCAGCCCCAGCATTTT
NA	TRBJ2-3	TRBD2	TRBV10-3	CAISDGGRDTQYF	TGTGCCATCAGTGACGGGGGGAGAGATACGCAGTATTTT
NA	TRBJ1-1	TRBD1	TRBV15	CATSSWDSLNTEAFF	TGTGCCACCAGCAGTTGGGACAGCTTAAACACTGAAGCTTTCTTT
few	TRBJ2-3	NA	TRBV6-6	CASSHRDHTDTQYF	TGTGCCAGCAGTCACCGGGACCACACAGATACGCAGTATTTT
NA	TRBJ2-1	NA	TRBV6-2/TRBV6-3	CASSHASDSYNEQFF	TGTGCCAGCAGTCACGCCTCGGATTCCTACAATGAGCAGTTCTTC
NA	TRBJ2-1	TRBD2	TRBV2	CANTPLFSSGSINNEQFF	TGTGCCAACACCCCCCTCTTTTCTAGCGGGAGTATTAACAATGAGCAGTTCTTC
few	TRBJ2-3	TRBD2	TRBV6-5	CASSYSSGTSGTADTQYF	TGTGCCAGCAGTTACTCTTCCGGGACTAGCGGTACCGCAGATACGCAGTATTTT
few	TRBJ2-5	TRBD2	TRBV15	CATSPGLALIQYF	TGTGCCACCAGTCCCGGACTAGCACTGATCCAGTACTTC
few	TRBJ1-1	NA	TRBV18	CASSPPTLPNTEAFF	TGTGCCAGCTCACCGCCGACCCTACCGAACACTGAAGCTTTCTTT
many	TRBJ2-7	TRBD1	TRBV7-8	CASSLTDRTYEQYF	TGTGCCAGCAGCTTAACGGACAGGACCTACGAGCAGTACTTC
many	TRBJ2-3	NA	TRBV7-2	CASSPQDQMVRDTQYF	TGTGCCAGCAGCCCGCAGGACCAGATGGTCAGGGACACGCAGTATTTT
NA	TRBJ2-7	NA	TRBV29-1	CSVVPGHRSYEQYF	TGCAGCGTTGTACCGGGACATAGGAGTTACGAGCAGTACTTC
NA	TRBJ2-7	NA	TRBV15	CATSFRGAHEQYF	TGTGCCACCAGCTTTCGGGGGGCCCACGAGCAGTACTTC
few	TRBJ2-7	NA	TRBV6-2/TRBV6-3	CASILAGTYEQYF	TGTGCCAGCATTCTAGCAGGCACCTACGAGCAGTACTTC
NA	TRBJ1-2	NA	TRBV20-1	CSARGRDSYYGYTF	TGCAGTGCTAGAGGCCGCGACAGCTACTATGGCTACACCTTC